These 12 T cell receptor beta chains originate from one sample sequenced in a study of cytomegalovirus exposure and HLA in healthy donors. The repertoire was sequenced with immunoSEQ multiplex PCR; TCRdb's copy has only in-frame clones and lacks some. This sample has fewer than 90,000 clones, with about 96% found just once. Sequences were obtained from PBMCs. All receptors come from a man aged 18 to 35 in good health and CMV-seropositive.

This clone has only one observation. The V call is TRBV5-1, the J call TRBJ2-5; weak D call: TRBD2 (6 bases). The germline gives CDR1 SGHRS, CDR2 YFSETQ. Trimming left V 2 bases short and J 5 bases short, with 16 bases between. The CDR3 runs to 15 residues. CDR3 sequence reads: CASSFGHLGRETQYF. CDR3 DNA sequence: TGCGCCAGCAGCTTTGGCCACCTTGGGAGGGAGACCCAGTACTTC.

For the CDR3, the DNA is TGTGCCAGTAGTATAGATCTTAACAGGGGGACCTACGAGCAGTACTTC. This codes for CASSIDLNRGTYEQYF. The chain joins TRBV19 to TRBJ2-7; 8 nucleotides line up with TRBD1. Germline V CDR1 and CDR2: LNHDA, SQIVND (reference sequence). Trimming cost V 0 bases and J 2 bases; bases outside gene matches: 6. This CDR3 is built from 16 residues.

A few counts support this clone. The CDR3 sequence: CASSFGLAAAQYF. The DNA of the CDR3 is TGTGCCAGCAGCTTTGGACTCGCAGCGGCCCAGTACTTC. The chain has TRBV5-4 and TRBJ2-5, with D possibly matching TRBD2 (5 bases). The CDR3 is made up of 13 amino acids. Germline V gene data show CDR1 as SGHNT and CDR2 as YYREEE (reference sequence). V was clipped by 2 bases and J by 9 bases, with 14 bases between them.

The chain uses TRBV30 and TRBJ2-1; D remains ambiguous. Germline loops: CDR1 GTSNPN, CDR2 SVGIG (reference sequence). V gave up 2 bases and J gave up 0 bases, with 5 bases separating them. CDR3 length equals 13 residues. This chain's CDR3 is CAWSRSSYNEQFF. The CDR3, as DNA: TGTGCCTGGAGTCGGAGCTCCTACAATGAGCAGTTCTTC.

The genes are TRBV7-8 and TRBJ2-1; 13 bases align to TRBD2. Germline V gene data show CDR1 as SGHVS and CDR2 as FQNEAQ. This CDR3 comprises 22 residues. V trimming: 4 bases; J trimming: 3 bases; junction bases outside the gene matches: 21. The CDR3: CASSSPSYTSGRAENIYNEQFF. CDR3 nucleotide sequence: TGTGCCAGCAGCTCACCCTCGTACACTAGCGGGAGGGCCGAGAATATCTACAATGAGCAGTTCTTC. Full variable domain (remainder filled in from reference TRBV7-8 and TRBJ2-1): GAGVSQSPRYKVAKRGQDVALRCDPISGHVSLFWYQQALGQGPEFLTYFQNEAQLDKSGLPSDRFFAERPEGSVSTLKIQRTQQEDSAVYLCASSSPSYTSGRAENIYNEQFFGPGTRLTVL.

This chain links TRBV12-2 with TRBJ2-1; no check of the table's D call, TRBD2, against the DNA was made. TRBV12-2 is marked as a pseudogene. This CDR3 is built from 20 residues. CDR3 amino acids: CASRLVRLAEGRSSYNEQFF. The CDR3, as DNA: TGTGCAAGTCGCTTAGTACGCCTAGCGGAGGGTAGGTCCTCCTACAATGAGCAGTTCTTC.

This clone was picked up a small number of times. The chain is built from TRBV30 and TRBJ1-1, with D maybe TRBD1 (5 bases). This CDR3 has 14 amino acids. V was pared by 4 bases and J by 3 bases, with 15 bases between. The germline V gene has CDR1 GTSNPN and CDR2 SVGIG (reference sequence). For the CDR3, the DNA is TGTGCCTGGATCGACAGCCCGGCGGACACTGAAGCTTTCTTT. Amino acids: CAWIDSPADTEAFF. Full variable domain (rest looked up from reference TRBV30 and TRBJ1-1): SQTIHQWPATLVQPVGSPLSLECTVEGTSNPNLYWYRQAAGRGLQLLFYSVGIGQISSEVPQNLSASRPQDRQFILSSKKLLLSDSGFYLCAWIDSPADTEAFFGQGTRLTVV.

V gene TRBV27 combines with J gene TRBJ2-5, with D possibly matching TRBD2 (6 bases). The CDR3 is 14 residues long. Looked up from germline, CDR1 is MNHEY and CDR2 is SMNVEV (reference sequence). V lost 3 bases and J lost 5, with 13 bases in between. The CDR3 DNA sequence: TGTGCCAGCAGTTTCGGAGGGCCGGGGGAGACCCAGTACTTC. Translated: CASSFGGPGETQYF.

V gene TRBV5-1 combines with J gene TRBJ1-1; 8 bases line up with TRBD1. V lost 3 bases, J lost 3 bases, and 4 bases stayed unmatched. The germline V gene has CDR1 SGHRS and CDR2 YFSETQ. The CDR3 runs 14 residues. CDR3 amino acids: CASSSATGDTEAFF. CDR3 in DNA: TGCGCCAGCAGCTCGGCGACAGGGGACACTGAAGCTTTCTTT.

The J gene is TRBJ2-5, the V gene TRBV30, with D perhaps TRBD1 (6 bases). Trimming stripped 2 bases from V and 5 bases from J, with 15 bases between. CDR3 length equals 14 residues. Germline CDR1 reads GTSNPN; CDR2 reads SVGIG (reference sequence). The CDR3 DNA follows: TGTGCCTGGAGTTTTACAGGGTCGGGCGAGACCCAGTACTTC. Its translation is CAWSFTGSGETQYF.

V is TRBV7-2 and J is TRBJ1-2; 8 positions agree with TRBD1. The CDR3 contains 13 residues. After removal of 5 bases from V and 3 bases from J, the junction contained 2 bases not matched to a gene. CDR1 is SGHTA, CDR2 FQGNSA, per germline. The DNA for the CDR3 is TGTGCCAGCAGCCCACAGGGGGACTATGGCTACACCTTC. This translates into CASSPQGDYGYTF.

This chain joins TRBV6-5 and TRBJ2-7, with D perhaps TRBD1 (6 bases). Trimming removed 6 bases at V and 2 bases at J, with 8 bases between. This CDR3 is built from 12 residues. Per germline, CDR1 MNHEY and CDR2 SVGAGI. CDR3 coding DNA: TGTGCCAGCAGCAGGGGTACCTACGAGCAGTACTTC. Translating gives CASSRGTYEQYF.